This paragraph covers one T cell receptor beta chain sequence. As yet, its antigen is unknown. The CDR3 loop spans 13 amino acids. Germline V CDR1 and CDR2: SNHLY, FYNNEI. The germline V and J ends were trimmed by 7 bases and 3 bases, with 13 bases remaining between them. This specimen comes from a study of blood T cells in healthy people across ages. General study findings and limits: Older individuals had lower TCR beta diversity per million T cells (the decline was roughly linear). There were more naive CD4+ cells and higher diversity in long-lived donors than in aged donors.

Primers used in a second PCR of about 6 to 11 cycles were a sample-barcoded 5' primer and a J-beta primer mix. Tagging of each cDNA molecule was performed by a template-switch adaptor with 12 random nucleotides. One entry per CDR3 protein results from TCRdb running MiXCR on the 5' RACE reads. Altogether about 580,000 distinct CDR3 sequences are present, less than 60% being singletons, with the ten largest covering about 26%. The study drew donors from healthy Caucasian individuals in Russia aged roughly 6 to 90. This TCR derives from an elderly man in good health. The rearrangement uses TRBV2 and TRBJ2-7; perhaps TRBD2 as D (7 bases). The sample consisted of blood. In DNA, the CDR3 is TGTGCCAGCAATCGGGGGGCCCACTACGAGCAGTACTTC. Its protein is CASNRGAHYEQYF.